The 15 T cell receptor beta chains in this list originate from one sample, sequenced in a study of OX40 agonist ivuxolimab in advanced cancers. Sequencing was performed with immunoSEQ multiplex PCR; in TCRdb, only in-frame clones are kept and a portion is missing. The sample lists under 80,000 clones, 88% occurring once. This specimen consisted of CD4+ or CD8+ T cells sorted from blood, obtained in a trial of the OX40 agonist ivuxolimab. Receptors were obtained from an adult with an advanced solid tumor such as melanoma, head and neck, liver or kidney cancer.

CDR3 DNA: TGTGCCAGCTCACCACCGTTGCTAGCGGGAGTCTGGGAGACCCAGTACTTC. Amino acids: CASSPPLLAGVWETQYF. The chain joins TRBV18 to TRBJ2-5; 10 nucleotides align to TRBD2. Germline V gene sequence: CDR1 KGHSH, CDR2 LQKENI. The V and J ends lost 0 bases and 5 bases, in that order; junction bases with no gene match: 9. The CDR3 runs to 17 residues.

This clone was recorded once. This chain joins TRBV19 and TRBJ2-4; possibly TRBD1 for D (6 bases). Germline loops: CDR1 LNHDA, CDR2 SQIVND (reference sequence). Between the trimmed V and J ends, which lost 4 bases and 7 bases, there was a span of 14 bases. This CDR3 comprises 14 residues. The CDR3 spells CASSTPTQGNIQYF. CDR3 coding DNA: TGTGCCAGTAGTACACCCACCCAGGGGAACATTCAGTACTTC.

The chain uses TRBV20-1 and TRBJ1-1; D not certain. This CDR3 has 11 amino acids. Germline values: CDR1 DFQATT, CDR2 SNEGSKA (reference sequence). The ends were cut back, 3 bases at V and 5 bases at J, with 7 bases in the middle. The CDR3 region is CSASSLTEAFF. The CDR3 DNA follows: TGCAGTGCTAGTTCTCTGACTGAAGCTTTCTTT.

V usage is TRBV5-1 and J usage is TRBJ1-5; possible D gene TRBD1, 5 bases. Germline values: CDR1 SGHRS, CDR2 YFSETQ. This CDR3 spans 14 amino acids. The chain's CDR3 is CAGGSYSPNQPQHF. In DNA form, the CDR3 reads TGCGCTGGGGGGAGCTATAGTCCTAATCAGCCCCAGCATTTT. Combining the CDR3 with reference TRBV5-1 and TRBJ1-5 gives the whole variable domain KAGVTQTPRYLIKTRGQQVTLSCSPISGHRSVSWYQQTPGQGLQFLFEYFSETQRNKGNFPGRFSGRQFSNSRSEMNVSTLELGDSALYLCAGGSYSPNQPQHFGDGTRLSIL.

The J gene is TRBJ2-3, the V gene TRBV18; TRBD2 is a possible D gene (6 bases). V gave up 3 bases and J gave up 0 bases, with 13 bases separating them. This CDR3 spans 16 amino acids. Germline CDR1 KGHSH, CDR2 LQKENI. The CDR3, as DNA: TGTGCCAGCTCACCGGCTGTGGGGGGAAGCACAGATACGCAGTATTTT. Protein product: CASSPAVGGSTDTQYF.

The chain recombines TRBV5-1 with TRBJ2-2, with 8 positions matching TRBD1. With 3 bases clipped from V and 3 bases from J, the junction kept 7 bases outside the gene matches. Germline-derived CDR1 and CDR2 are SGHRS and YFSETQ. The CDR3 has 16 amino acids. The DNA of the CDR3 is TGCGCCAGCAGCTCCTCGCCACAGGGGGACACCGGGGAGCTGTTTTTT. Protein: CASSSSPQGDTGELFF.

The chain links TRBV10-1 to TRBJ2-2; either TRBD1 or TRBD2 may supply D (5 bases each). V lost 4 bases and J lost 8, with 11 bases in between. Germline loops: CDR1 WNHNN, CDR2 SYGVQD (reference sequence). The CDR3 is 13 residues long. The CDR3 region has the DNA TGCGCCAGCAGTGTAACAGGAGGAGGGGAGCTGTTTTTT. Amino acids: CASSVTGGGELFF.

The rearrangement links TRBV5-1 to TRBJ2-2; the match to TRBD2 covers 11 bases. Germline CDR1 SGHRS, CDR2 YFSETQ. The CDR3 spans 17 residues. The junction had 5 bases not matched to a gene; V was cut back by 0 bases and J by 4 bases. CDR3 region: CASSLGGLAESTGELFF. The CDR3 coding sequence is TGCGCCAGCAGCTTGGGGGGACTAGCGGAATCCACCGGGGAGCTGTTTTTT.

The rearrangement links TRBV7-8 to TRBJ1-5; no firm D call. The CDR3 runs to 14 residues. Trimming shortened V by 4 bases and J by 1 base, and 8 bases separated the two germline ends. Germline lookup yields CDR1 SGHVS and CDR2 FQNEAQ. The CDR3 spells CASSWQESNQPQHF. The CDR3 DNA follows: TGTGCCAGCAGCTGGCAGGAGAGCAATCAGCCCCAGCATTTT.

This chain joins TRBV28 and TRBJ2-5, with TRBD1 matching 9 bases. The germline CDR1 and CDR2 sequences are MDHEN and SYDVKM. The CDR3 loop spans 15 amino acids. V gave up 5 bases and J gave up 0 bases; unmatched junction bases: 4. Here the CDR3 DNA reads TGTGCCAGCAGTGGGGACAGGGTGTACCAAGAGACCCAGTACTTC. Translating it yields CASSGDRVYQETQYF.

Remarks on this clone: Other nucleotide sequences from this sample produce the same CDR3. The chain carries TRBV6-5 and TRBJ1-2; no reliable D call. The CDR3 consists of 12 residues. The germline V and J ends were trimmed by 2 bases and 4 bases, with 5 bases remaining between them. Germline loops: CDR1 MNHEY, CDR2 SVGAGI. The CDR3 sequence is CASSYDSYGYTF. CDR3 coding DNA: TGTGCCAGCAGTTACGATTCCTATGGCTACACCTTC.

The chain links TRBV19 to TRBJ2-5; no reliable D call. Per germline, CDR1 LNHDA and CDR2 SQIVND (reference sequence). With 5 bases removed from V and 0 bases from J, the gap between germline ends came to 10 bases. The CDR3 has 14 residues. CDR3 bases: TGTGCCAGTAGTCTAAGAAGGGACCAAGAGACCCAGTACTTC. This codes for CASSLRRDQETQYF. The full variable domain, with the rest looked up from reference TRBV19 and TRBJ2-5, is DGGITQSPKYLFRKEGQNVTLSCEQNLNHDAMYWYRQDPGQGLRLIYYSQIVNDFQKGDIAEGYSVSREKKESFPLTVTSAQKNPTAFYLCASSLRRDQETQYFGPGTRLLVL.

The CDR3 DNA follows: TGTGCCAGCGCCCTTGCCGGGTCGGAAGAGCAGTTCTTC. Residues: CASALAGSEEQFF. V usage is TRBV11-2 and J usage is TRBJ2-1; unclear D gene. From germline, CDR1 is SGHAT and CDR2 FQNNGV. This CDR3 spans 13 amino acids. Trimming left V 8 bases short and J 10 bases short, with 18 bases between. The full variable domain, with the rest looked up from reference TRBV11-2 and TRBJ2-1, is EAGVAQSPRYKIIEKRQSVAFWCNPISGHATLYWYQQILGQGPKLLIQFQNNGVVDDSQLPKDRFSAERLKGVDSTLKIQPAKLEDSAVYLCASALAGSEEQFFGPGTRLTVL.

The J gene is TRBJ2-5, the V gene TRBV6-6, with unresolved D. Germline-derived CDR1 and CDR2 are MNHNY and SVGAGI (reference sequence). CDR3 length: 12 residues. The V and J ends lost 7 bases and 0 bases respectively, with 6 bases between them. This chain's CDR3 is CASKMYQETQYF. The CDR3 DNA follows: TGTGCCAGCAAAATGTACCAAGAGACCCAGTACTTC.

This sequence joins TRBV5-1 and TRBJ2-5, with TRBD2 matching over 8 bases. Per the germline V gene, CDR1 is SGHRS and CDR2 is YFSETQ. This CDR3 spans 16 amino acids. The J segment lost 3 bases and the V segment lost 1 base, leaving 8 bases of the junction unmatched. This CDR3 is CASSLNAGLEKETQYF. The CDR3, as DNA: TGCGCCAGCAGCTTGAATGCGGGACTAGAAAAAGAGACCCAGTACTTC.